This entry describes one TCR beta chain. This sample was included in a study of blood T cell repertoires in COVID-19. Overall study: Samples representing acute and convalescent COVID-19 were sourced from the United States, Italy and Spain.

Germline V gene data show CDR1 as LGHNA and CDR2 as YSLEER. Trimming shortened V by 2 bases and J by 7 bases, and 17 bases separated the two germline ends. This CDR3 has 15 residues. Sequencing was performed with immunoSEQ multiplex PCR; in TCRdb, only in-frame clones are kept and a portion is missing. The sample comprises roughly 410,000 clones, about 89% of which are singletons, and over 1% rests with the top ten. The rearrangement joins TRBV4-3 to TRBJ1-2; possible D gene TRBD1, 6 bases. Material for sequencing was peripheral blood. This receptor was identified in a man between 35 and 55 years old with acute or convalescent COVID-19. The CDR3 sequence is CASSQISQGQGGYTF. The CDR3 DNA is TGCGCCAGCAGCCAAATATCCCAGGGGCAGGGTGGCTACACCTTC.